The 13 T cell receptor beta chains given below trace back to one sample, sequenced in a study of T cell clusters in autoimmune cytopenias. Some 38,000 genome equivalents of blood DNA were amplified for TRB. Multiplex touch-down PCR amplified TRB using TRB-A and TRB-B pools in one tube. TCRdb re-called the multiplex PCR reads and shows each CDR3 protein once, DNA omitted. This sample lists 5,500 to 6,500 distinct CDR3 sequences; its ten largest clones have approximately 18%. Specimen: peripheral blood. These receptors were obtained from a human donor with an autoimmune cytopenia or autoimmune hepatitis (not recorded which).

The chain recombines TRBV19 with TRBJ1-2; as DNA is missing, the TRBD1 call by TCRdb cannot be tested. Germline lookup yields CDR1 LNHDA and CDR2 SQIVND (reference sequence). The CDR3 totals 16 residues. CDR3 sequence reads: CASSIGDGTVTYGYTF.

Considering frequency, this clonotype is medium-sized. CDR3 loop: CATEGQDGYEQYF. The chain links TRBV10-3 to TRBJ2-7. The length of the CDR3 is 13 residues. Germline CDR1 and CDR2: ENHRY and SYGVKD.

This clonotype is classed as medium-sized by frequency. The chain couples TRBV6-2 or TRBV6-3 to TRBJ1-5; TCRdb picks TRBD1, but there is no DNA to check that call. The germline gives CDR1 MNHEY, CDR2 SVGEGT. The CDR3 covers 16 residues. Here the CDR3 reads CASSYSNWDSNQPQHF.

V gene TRBV18 combines with J gene TRBJ1-1. Germline values: CDR1 KGHSH, CDR2 LQKENI. This CDR3 is built from 13 residues. The CDR3 sequence: CASSKMENTEAFF.

Measured by frequency, this clonotype is medium-sized. V gene TRBV27 combines with J gene TRBJ1-2; TCRdb indicates TRBD1, and absent DNA this call remains unverified. The CDR3 extends over 16 amino acids. Germline lookup yields CDR1 MNHEY and CDR2 SMNVEV (reference sequence). The CDR3 loop reads CASSLSIGDTHYGYTF.

This rearrangement joins TRBV30 to TRBJ1-2; the TCRdb D gene call, TRBD1, has no DNA to confirm it. From germline, CDR1 is GTSNPN and CDR2 SVGIG (reference sequence). The CDR3 is 13 residues long. Here the CDR3 reads CAWAGVAGYGYTF.

By frequency, this clonotype is medium-sized. The rearrangement links TRBV19 to TRBJ2-1. This CDR3 comprises 15 residues. The germline CDR1 and CDR2 sequences are LNHDA and SQIVND (reference sequence). The CDR3 here is CASTNGGRSYNEQFF. The variable domain in full, with the rest retrieved from reference TRBV19 and TRBJ2-1, is DGGITQSPKYLFRKEGQNVTLSCEQNLNHDAMYWYRQDPGQGLRLIYYSQIVNDFQKGDIAEGYSVSREKKESFPLTVTSAQKNPTAFYLCASTNGGRSYNEQFFGPGTRLTVL.

CDR3 amino acids: CASSRDSSNQPQHF. The gene calls are TRBV19 and TRBJ1-5; the D call from TCRdb, TRBD1, cannot be confirmed without DNA. The germline gives CDR1 LNHDA, CDR2 SQIVND (reference sequence). CDR3 length: 14 residues. Filled out from reference TRBV19 and TRBJ1-5, the complete variable domain reads DGGITQSPKYLFRKEGQNVTLSCEQNLNHDAMYWYRQDPGQGLRLIYYSQIVNDFQKGDIAEGYSVSREKKESFPLTVTSAQKNPTAFYLCASSRDSSNQPQHFGDGTRLSIL.

The chain joins TRBV6-1 to TRBJ2-2; there is no DNA to check the TCRdb D call of TRBD1. This CDR3 region has 17 residues. The germline CDR1 and CDR2 sequences are MNHNS and SASEGT. The CDR3 loop reads CASNGRGGGRVTGELFF.

J is TRBJ1-2 and V is TRBV6-2 or TRBV6-3; TCRdb lists TRBD1, though no DNA is available to test this call. The length of the CDR3 is 14 residues. Germline-derived CDR1 and CDR2 are MNHEY and SVGEGT. This CDR3 is CAISPGTATNGYTF.

The chain joins TRBV27 to TRBJ2-2; TCRdb's D call of TRBD2 is untestable without DNA. This CDR3 comprises 18 residues. Germline CDR1 is MNHEY and CDR2 is SMNVEV (reference sequence). The CDR3 reads CASSLWVAGGPNTGELFF.

The CDR3 sequence: CASSQETSGTGELFF. The rearrangement joins TRBV4-3 to TRBJ2-2; TCRdb picks TRBD2, but there is no DNA to check that call. This CDR3 is built from 15 residues. CDR1 LGHNA and CDR2 YSLEER come from the germline V gene.

The gene calls are TRBV21-1 and TRBJ2-3; TCRdb designates TRBD2, a call that cannot be tested without DNA. TRBV21-1 is tagged as a pseudogene. CDR3 length equals 16 residues. CDR3 residues: CASSKGTSGGTDTQYF.